These T cell receptor beta chains were read from a single sample in a study of blood T cell repertoires in COVID-19. Measured with immunoSEQ multiplex PCR; TCRdb has only the in-frame clones, and not every one. The sample holds some 130,000 clones; approximately 88% are singletons and the top ten take about a tenth. The specimen sequenced was peripheral blood. These receptors came from a man aged 50 to 60 with acute or convalescent COVID-19. Both conserved end residues are part of each CDR3.

TRBV3-1/TRBV3-2	TRBJ2-3	14	CASSQRDGLDTQYF
TRBV19	TRBJ2-2	15	CASSPPGGNTGELFF
TRBV7-8	TRBJ1-1	14	CASSATDWNTEAFF
TRBV12-3/TRBV12-4	TRBJ2-5	13	CASSGQPRERVYF
TRBV28	TRBJ2-2	13	CASSLANTGELFF
TRBV29-1	TRBJ1-1	14	CSAPPEALNTEAFF
TRBV3-1/TRBV3-2	TRBJ1-2	15	CASSHAVTGSYGYTF
TRBV30	TRBJ1-2	14	CAWTQQGSIYGYTF
TRBV6-5	TRBJ1-2	14	CASSYSARLHGYTF
TRBV19	TRBJ2-3	15	CASSIAKTGPDTQYF
TRBV6-5	TRBJ1-2	11	CASSYLRQPTF
TRBV7-2	TRBJ1-5	15	CASSLGTGGGQPQHF
TRBV19	TRBJ2-1	17	CASSIVGLSGNYNEQFF
TRBV30	TRBJ1-4	14	CAWRMTGEIEKLFF
TRBV19	TRBJ1-1	15	CATTRPRGGATEAFF
TRBV5-1	TRBJ2-5	15	CASSLMLAAQETQYF
TRBV18	TRBJ1-6	13	CASSIGNNSPLHF
TRBV5-1	TRBJ1-5	15	CASSFEGAPGQPQHF
TRBV27	TRBJ1-4	15	CASSWSTGGIEKLFF
TRBV6-5	TRBJ1-1	15	CASRTGTRYDTEAFF
TRBV27	TRBJ2-5	14	CASRPAAFQETQYF
TRBV24-1	TRBJ2-7	16	CATSAPRDRVRYEQYF
TRBV27	TRBJ1-2	14	CASSSLQGRNGYTF
TRBV24-1	TRBJ2-7	14	CATSDPGQGHEQYF
TRBV12-3/TRBV12-4	TRBJ1-1	13	CASRPQGNTEAFF
TRBV9	TRBJ1-3	14	CASSARGTGNTIYF
TRBV4-2	TRBJ2-7	14	CASSQDDHSGEQYF
TRBV9	TRBJ1-3	14	CASSAFDTKDTIYF
TRBV7-2	TRBJ1-6	18	CASSPITGSGSYNSPLHF
TRBV5-4	TRBJ1-1	14	CASSLTVEYTEAFF
TRBV5-4	TRBJ1-4	15	CASSPKTGDNEKLFF
TRBV6-6	TRBJ1-2	11	CASSASFGYTF
TRBV11-2	TRBJ1-3	14	CASTKQGSGNTIYF
TRBV28	TRBJ1-4	17	CASSLFAGSATNEKLFF
TRBV15	TRBJ2-7	15	CATSRAGGATHEQYF
TRBV4-1	TRBJ1-1	15	CASSPSSRDYFEAFF
TRBV18	TRBJ2-7	15	CASSPGTSEGLEQYF
TRBV5-5	TRBJ2-7	15	CASSFRPGLSYEQYF
TRBV24-1	TRBJ2-1	16	CATSDTPSGRWNEQFF
TRBV28	TRBJ2-7	13	CASSLGTDYEQYF
TRBV7-2	TRBJ1-5	15	CASSLAVQGGQPQHF
TRBV7-2	TRBJ1-3	15	CASSLASYSGNTIYF
TRBV27	TRBJ1-4	13	CASSAVQGGKLFF
TRBV4-2	TRBJ2-5	14	CASSHVGVGETQYF
TRBV19	TRBJ1-6	16	CASSIESGVGNSPLHF
TRBV6-5	TRBJ1-2	13	CASSSGTGKGYTF
TRBV28	TRBJ2-2	16	CASSLYRRATSGELFF
TRBV5-1	TRBJ1-1	14	CASSTQGGNTEAFF
TRBV13	TRBJ2-2	13	CASSPGSTGELFF
TRBV5-4	TRBJ2-1	14	CASSLGGPNNEQFF